The sequence of this T cell receptor (beta chain) was determined in a study of blood T cell repertoires in COVID-19. Study summary: The origin of the acute and convalescent COVID-19 samples was the United States, Italy and Spain.

About this clone itself: The sample carries other DNA sequences with the same CDR3.

CDR1 and CDR2 from the germline V gene are MNHEY and SVGAGI. This CDR3 spans 15 amino acids. V was trimmed by 0 bases and J by 4 bases, leaving 10 bases between them. In the original processing: For nucleated cells, counts were estimated from reference gene primer amplification. Measured with immunoSEQ multiplex PCR; TCRdb has only the in-frame clones, and not every one. V, J and clone size are those of that table, while D and trimming were read from the DNA. The sample records hundreds of thousands of clones, about 86% being singletons. Specimen: peripheral blood. The source of this sequence is a man older than 75 with acute or convalescent COVID-19. V gene TRBV6-5 combines with J gene TRBJ1-5; no clear D gene. The CDR3 nucleotides are TGTGCCAGCAGTTACTCCGGCGGAAGGAATCAGCCCCAGCATTTT. This sequence encodes CASSYSGGRNQPQHF.